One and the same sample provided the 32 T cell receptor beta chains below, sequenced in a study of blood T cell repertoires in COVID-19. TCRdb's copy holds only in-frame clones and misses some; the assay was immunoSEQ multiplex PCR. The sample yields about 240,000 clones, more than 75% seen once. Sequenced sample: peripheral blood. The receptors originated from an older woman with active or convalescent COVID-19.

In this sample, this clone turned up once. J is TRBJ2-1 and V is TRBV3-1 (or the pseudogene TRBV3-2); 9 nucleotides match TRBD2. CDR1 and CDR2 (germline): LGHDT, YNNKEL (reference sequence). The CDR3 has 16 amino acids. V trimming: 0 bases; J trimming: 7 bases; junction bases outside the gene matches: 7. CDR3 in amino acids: CASSQEVSSGVNEQFF. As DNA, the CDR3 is TGTGCCAGCAGCCAAGAGGTTTCTAGCGGGGTGAATGAGCAGTTCTTC.

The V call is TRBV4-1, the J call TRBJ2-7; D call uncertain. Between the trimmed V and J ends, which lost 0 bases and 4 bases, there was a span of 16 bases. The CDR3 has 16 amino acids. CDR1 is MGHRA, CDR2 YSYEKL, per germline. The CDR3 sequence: CASSQDPNRATYEQYF. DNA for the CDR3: TGCGCCAGCAGCCAAGACCCCAACCGCGCGACTTACGAGCAGTACTTC.

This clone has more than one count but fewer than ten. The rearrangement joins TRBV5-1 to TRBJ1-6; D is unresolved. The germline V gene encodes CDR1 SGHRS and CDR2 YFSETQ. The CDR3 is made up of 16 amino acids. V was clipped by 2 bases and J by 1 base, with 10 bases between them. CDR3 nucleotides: TGCGCCAGCAGCTTCGGGGAGGGATCCTATAATTCACCCCTCCACTTT. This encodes CASSFGEGSYNSPLHF. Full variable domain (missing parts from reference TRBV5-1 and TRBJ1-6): KAGVTQTPRYLIKTRGQQVTLSCSPISGHRSVSWYQQTPGQGLQFLFEYFSETQRNKGNFPGRFSGRQFSNSRSEMNVSTLELGDSALYLCASSFGEGSYNSPLHFGNGTRLTVT.

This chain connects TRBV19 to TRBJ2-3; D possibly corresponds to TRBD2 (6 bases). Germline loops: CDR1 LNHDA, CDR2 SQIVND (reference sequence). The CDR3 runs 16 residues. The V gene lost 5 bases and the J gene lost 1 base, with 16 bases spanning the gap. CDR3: CASSPGWGGGTDTQYF. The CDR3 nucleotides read TGTGCCAGTAGTCCCGGTTGGGGCGGGGGCACAGATACGCAGTATTTT.

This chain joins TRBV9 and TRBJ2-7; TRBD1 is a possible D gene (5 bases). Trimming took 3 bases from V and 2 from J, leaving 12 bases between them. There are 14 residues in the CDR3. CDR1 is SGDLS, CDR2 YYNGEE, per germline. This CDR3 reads CASSAKQDPYEQYF. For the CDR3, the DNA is TGTGCCAGCAGCGCAAAACAGGACCCCTACGAGCAGTACTTC.

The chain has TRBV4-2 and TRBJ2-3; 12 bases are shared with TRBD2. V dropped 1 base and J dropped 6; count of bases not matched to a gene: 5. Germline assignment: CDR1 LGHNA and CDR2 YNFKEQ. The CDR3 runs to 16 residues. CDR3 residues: CASSQALAGGPDTQYF. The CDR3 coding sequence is TGTGCCAGCAGCCAAGCCCTAGCGGGGGGGCCGGATACGCAGTATTTT.

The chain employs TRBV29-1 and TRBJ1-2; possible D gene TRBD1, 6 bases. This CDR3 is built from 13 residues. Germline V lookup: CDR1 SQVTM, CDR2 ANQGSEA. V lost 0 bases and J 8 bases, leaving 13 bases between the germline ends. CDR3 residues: CSVEDPTGGGYTF. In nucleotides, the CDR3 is TGCAGCGTTGAAGACCCGACAGGTGGGGGCTACACCTTC.

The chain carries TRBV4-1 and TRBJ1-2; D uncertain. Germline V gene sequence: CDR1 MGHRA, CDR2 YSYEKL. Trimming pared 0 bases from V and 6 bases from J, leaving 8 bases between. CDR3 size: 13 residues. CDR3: CASSQENSDGYTF. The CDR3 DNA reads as TGCGCCAGCAGCCAAGAGAACTCGGATGGCTACACCTTC.

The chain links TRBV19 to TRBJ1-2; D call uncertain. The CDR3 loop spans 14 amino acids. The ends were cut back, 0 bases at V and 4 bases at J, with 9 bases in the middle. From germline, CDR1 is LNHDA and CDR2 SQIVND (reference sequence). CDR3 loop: CASSIEADLYGYTF. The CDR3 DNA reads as TGTGCCAGTAGTATAGAGGCAGATCTCTATGGCTACACCTTC.

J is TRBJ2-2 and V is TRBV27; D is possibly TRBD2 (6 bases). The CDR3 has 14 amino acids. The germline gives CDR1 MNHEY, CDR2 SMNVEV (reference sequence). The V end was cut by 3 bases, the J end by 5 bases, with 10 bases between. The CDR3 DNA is TGTGCCAGCAGTTTTTTCGGGGGTACCGGGGAGCTGTTTTTT. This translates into CASSFFGGTGELFF.

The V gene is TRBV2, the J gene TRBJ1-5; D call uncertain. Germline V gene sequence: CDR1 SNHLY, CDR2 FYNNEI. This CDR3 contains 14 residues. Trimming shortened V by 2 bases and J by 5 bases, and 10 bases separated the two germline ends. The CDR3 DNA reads TGTGCCAGCAGTGAATTGCGGGGAGATCAGCCCCAGCATTTT. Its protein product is CASSELRGDQPQHF.

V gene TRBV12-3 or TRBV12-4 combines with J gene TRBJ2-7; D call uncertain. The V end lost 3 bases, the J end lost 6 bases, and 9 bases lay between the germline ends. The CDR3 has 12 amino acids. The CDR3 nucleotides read TGTGCCAGCAGTTTTTACCGAGGCGAGCAGTACTTC. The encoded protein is CASSFYRGEQYF.

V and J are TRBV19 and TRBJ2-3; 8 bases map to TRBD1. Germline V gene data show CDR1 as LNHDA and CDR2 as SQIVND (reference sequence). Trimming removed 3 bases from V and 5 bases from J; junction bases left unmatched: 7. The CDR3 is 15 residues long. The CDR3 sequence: CASSILAGGRDTQYF. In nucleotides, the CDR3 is TGTGCCAGTAGTATTCTGGCAGGGGGCAGAGATACGCAGTATTTT.

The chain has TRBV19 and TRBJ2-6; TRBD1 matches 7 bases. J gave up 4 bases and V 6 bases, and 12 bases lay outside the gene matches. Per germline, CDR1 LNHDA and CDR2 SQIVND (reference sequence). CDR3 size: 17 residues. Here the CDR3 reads CASRGGPTGPGANVLTF. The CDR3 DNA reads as TGTGCCAGTAGAGGGGGACCGACAGGGCCCGGGGCCAACGTCCTGACTTTC.

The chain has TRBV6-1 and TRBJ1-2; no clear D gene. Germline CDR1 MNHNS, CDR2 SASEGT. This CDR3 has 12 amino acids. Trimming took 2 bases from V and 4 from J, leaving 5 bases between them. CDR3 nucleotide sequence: TGTGCCAGCAGTGAACAGATCTATGGCTACACCTTC. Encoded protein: CASSEQIYGYTF.

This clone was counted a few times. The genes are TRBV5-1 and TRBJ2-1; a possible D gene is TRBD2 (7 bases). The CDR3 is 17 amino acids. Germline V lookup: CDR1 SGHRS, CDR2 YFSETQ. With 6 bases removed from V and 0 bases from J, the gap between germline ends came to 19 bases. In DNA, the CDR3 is TGCGCCAGCAACAGCCCGAGGGGGGGCAGCTCCTACAATGAGCAGTTCTTC. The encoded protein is CASNSPRGGSSYNEQFF.

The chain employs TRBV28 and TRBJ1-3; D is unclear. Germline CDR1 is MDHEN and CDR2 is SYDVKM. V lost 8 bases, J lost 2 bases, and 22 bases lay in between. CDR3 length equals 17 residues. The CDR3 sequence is CASSYKTYRRTGNTIYF. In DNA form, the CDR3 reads TGTGCCAGCTCGTACAAAACCTACCGGCGGACTGGAAACACCATATATTTT.

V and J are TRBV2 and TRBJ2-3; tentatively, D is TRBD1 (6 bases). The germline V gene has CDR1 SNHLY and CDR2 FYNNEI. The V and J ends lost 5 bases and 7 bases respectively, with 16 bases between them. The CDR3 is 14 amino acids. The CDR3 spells CASSPPSTGNTQYF. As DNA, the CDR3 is TGTGCCAGCAGTCCTCCCTCGACAGGAAATACGCAGTATTTT.

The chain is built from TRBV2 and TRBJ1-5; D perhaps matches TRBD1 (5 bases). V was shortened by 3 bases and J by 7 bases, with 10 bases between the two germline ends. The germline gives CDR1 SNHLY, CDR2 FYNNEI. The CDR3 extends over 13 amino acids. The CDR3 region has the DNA TGTGCCAGCAGTGAGGGGCCGCACCAGCCCCAGCATTTT. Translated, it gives CASSEGPHQPQHF. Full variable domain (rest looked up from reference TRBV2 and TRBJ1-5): EPEVTQTPSHQVTQMGQEVILRCVPISNHLYFYWYRQILGQKVEFLVSFYNNEISEKSEIFDDQFSVERPDGSNFTLKIRSTKLEDSAMYFCASSEGPHQPQHFGDGTRLSIL.

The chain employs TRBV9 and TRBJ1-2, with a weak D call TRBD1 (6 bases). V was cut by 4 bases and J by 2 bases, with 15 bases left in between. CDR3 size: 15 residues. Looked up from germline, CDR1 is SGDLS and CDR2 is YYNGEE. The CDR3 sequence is CASSSDGRGNYGYTF. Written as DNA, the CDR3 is TGTGCCAGCAGCTCAGACGGCAGGGGCAACTATGGCTACACCTTC.

The CDR3 coding sequence is TGCGCCAGCAGACTAAGGACTAGCGGGGGATTAATTCAAGAGACCCAGTACTTC. Protein sequence: CASRLRTSGGLIQETQYF. The genes are TRBV5-1 and TRBJ2-5, with 13 bases fitting TRBD2. Per germline, CDR1 SGHRS and CDR2 YFSETQ. The ends lost 5 bases at V and 2 bases at J; junction bases unmatched: 12. This CDR3 is built from 18 residues. The full variable domain, rest sourced from reference TRBV5-1 and TRBJ2-5, is KAGVTQTPRYLIKTRGQQVTLSCSPISGHRSVSWYQQTPGQGLQFLFEYFSETQRNKGNFPGRFSGRQFSNSRSEMNVSTLELGDSALYLCASRLRTSGGLIQETQYFGPGTRLLVL.

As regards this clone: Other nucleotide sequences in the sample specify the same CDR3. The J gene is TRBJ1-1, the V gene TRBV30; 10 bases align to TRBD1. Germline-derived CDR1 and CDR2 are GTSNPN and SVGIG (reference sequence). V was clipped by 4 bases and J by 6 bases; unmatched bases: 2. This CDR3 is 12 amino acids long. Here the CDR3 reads CAWTGQGAEAFF. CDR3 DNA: TGTGCCTGGACAGGACAGGGGGCTGAAGCTTTCTTT.

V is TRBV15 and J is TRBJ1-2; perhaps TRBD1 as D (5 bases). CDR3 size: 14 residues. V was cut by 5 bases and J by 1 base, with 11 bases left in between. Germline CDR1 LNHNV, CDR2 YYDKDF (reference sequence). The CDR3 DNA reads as TGTGCCACCAGCTTGGGACTGCTTAACTATGGCTACACCTTC. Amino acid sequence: CATSLGLLNYGYTF. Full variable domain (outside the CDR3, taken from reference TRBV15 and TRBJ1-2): DAMVIQNPRYQVTQFGKPVTLSCSQTLNHNVMYWYQQKSSQAPKLLFHYYDKDFNNEADTPDNFQSRRPNTSFCFLDIRSPGLGDTAMYLCATSLGLLNYGYTFGSGTRLTVV.

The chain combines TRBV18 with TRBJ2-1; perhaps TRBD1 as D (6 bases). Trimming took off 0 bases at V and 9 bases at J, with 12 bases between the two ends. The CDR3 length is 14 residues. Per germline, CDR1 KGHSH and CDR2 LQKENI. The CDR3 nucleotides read TGTGCCAGCTCACCACCGGCACTCAGGGGTGAGCAGTTCTTC. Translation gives CASSPPALRGEQFF.

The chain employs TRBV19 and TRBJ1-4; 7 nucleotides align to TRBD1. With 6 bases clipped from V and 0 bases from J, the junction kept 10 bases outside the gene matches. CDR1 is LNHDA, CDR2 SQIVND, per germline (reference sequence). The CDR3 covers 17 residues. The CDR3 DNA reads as TGTGCCAGTAGCCGGGACAGCCGTCCTGCAACTAATGAAAAACTGTTTTTT. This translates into CASSRDSRPATNEKLFF.

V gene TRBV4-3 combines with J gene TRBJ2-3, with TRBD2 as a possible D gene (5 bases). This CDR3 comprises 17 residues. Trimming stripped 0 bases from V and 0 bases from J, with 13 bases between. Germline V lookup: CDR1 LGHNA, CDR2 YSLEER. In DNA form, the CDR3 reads TGCGCCAGCAGCCAAGATCGCGCGGGCGGTAGCACAGATACGCAGTATTTT. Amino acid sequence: CASSQDRAGGSTDTQYF.

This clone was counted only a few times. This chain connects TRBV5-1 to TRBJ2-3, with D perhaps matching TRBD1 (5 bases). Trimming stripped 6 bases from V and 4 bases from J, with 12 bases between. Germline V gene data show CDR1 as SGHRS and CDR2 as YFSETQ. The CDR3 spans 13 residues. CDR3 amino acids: CASKKGSADTQYF. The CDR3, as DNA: TGCGCCAGCAAAAAGGGGTCTGCAGATACGCAGTATTTT.

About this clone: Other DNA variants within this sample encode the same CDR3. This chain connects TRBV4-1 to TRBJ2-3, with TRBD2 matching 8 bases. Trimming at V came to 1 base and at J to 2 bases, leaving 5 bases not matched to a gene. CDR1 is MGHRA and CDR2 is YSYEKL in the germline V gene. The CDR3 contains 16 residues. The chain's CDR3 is CASSQASGPDTDTQYF. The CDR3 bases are TGCGCCAGCAGCCAAGCTAGCGGGCCGGACACAGATACGCAGTATTTT.

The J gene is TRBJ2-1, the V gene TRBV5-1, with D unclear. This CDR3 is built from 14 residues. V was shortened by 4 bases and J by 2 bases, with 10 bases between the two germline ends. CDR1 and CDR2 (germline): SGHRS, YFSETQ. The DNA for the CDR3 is TGCGCCAGCAGCGAGCGTGGAGCCTACAATGAGCAGTTCTTC. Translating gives CASSERGAYNEQFF.

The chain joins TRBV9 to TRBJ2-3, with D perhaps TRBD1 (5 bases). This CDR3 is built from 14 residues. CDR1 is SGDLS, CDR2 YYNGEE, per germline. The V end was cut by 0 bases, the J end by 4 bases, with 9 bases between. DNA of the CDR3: TGTGCCAGCAGCGTAGGACAGAAGGCAGATACGCAGTATTTT. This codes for CASSVGQKADTQYF.

The CDR3 DNA is TGTGCCAGTGCCAGGGCGGGGGGCACAGATACGCAGTATTTT. Amino acid sequence: CASARAGGTDTQYF. This chain links TRBV9 with TRBJ2-3; 7 bases agree with TRBD2. V lost 8 bases and J lost 1; bases outside the gene matches: 7. This CDR3 is built from 14 residues. Germline values: CDR1 SGDLS, CDR2 YYNGEE.

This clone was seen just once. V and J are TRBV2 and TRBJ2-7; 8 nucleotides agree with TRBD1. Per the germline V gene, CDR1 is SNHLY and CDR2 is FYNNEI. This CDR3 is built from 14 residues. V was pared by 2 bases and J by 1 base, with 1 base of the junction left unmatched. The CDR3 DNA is TGTGCCAGCAGTGAACAGGGGGCATCCTACGAGCAGTACTTC. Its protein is CASSEQGASYEQYF. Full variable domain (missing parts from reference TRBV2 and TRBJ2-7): EPEVTQTPSHQVTQMGQEVILRCVPISNHLYFYWYRQILGQKVEFLVSFYNNEISEKSEIFDDQFSVERPDGSNFTLKIRSTKLEDSAMYFCASSEQGASYEQYFGPGTRLTVT.